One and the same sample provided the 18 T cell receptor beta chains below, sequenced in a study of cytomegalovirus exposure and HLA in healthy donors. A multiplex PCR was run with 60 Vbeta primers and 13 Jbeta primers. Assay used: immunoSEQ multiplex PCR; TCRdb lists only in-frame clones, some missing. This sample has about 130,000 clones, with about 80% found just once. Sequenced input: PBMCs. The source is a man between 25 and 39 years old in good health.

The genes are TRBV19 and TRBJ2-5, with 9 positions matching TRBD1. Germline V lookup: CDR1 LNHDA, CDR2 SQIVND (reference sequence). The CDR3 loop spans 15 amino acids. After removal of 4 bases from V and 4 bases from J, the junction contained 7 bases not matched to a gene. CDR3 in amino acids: CASSTRDRASETQYF. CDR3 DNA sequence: TGTGCCAGTAGTACCCGGGACAGGGCCTCAGAGACCCAGTACTTC.

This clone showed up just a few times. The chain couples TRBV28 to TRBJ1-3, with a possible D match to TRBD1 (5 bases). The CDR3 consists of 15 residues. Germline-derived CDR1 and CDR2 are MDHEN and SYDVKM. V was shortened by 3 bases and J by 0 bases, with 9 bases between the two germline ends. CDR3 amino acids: CASSLRGVSGNTIYF. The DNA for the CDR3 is TGTGCCAGCAGTTTGCGGGGCGTCTCTGGAAACACCATATATTTT.

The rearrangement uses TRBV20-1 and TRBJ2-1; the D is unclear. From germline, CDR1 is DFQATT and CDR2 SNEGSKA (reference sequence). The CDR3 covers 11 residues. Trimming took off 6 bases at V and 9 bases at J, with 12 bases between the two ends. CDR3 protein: CSAGDSREQFF. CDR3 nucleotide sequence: TGCAGTGCCGGCGATAGCCGTGAGCAGTTCTTC.

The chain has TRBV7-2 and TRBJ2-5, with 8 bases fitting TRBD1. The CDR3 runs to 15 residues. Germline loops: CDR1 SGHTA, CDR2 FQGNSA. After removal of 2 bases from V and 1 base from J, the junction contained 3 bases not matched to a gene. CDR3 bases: TGTGCCAGCAGCTTATGGACAGGGATCCAAGAGACCCAGTACTTC. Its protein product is CASSLWTGIQETQYF.

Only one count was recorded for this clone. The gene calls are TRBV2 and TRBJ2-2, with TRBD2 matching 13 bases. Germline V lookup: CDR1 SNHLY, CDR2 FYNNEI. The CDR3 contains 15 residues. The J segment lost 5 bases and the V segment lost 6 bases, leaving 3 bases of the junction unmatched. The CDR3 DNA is TGTGCCAGCAGGAAACTAGCGGGGGGGACCGGGGAGCTGTTTTTT. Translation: CASRKLAGGTGELFF.

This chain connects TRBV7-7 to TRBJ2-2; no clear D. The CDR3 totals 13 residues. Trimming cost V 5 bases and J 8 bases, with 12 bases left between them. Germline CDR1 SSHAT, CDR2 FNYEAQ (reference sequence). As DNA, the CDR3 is TGTGCCAGCAGCCCCTCCCTCGGGGGGGAGCTGTTTTTT. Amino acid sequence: CASSPSLGGELFF.

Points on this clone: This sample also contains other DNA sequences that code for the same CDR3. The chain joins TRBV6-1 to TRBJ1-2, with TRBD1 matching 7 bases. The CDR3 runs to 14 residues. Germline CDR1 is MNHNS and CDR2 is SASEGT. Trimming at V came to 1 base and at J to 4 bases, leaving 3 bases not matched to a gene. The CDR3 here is CASSEGTGLYGYTF. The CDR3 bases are TGTGCCAGCAGTGAAGGGACAGGCCTCTATGGCTACACCTTC.

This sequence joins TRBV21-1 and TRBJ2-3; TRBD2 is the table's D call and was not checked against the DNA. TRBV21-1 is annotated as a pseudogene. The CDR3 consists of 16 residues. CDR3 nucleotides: TGTGCCAGCAGGCCGGGACTAGCGGGAGCGAGAGATACGCAGTATTTT. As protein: CASRPGLAGARDTQYF.

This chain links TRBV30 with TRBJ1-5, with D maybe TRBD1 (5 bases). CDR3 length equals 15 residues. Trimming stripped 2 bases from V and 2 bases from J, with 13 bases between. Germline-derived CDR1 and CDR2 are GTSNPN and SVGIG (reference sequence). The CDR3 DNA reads TGTGCCTGGAGTCAAGTTCAGGGTCGCAATCAGCCCCAGCATTTT. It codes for CAWSQVQGRNQPQHF.

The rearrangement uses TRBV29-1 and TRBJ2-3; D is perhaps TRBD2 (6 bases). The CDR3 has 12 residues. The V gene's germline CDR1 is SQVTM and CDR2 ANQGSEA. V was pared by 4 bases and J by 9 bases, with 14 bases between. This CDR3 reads CSVGRGPETQYF. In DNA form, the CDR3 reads TGCAGCGTTGGGAGGGGCCCCGAGACGCAGTATTTT.

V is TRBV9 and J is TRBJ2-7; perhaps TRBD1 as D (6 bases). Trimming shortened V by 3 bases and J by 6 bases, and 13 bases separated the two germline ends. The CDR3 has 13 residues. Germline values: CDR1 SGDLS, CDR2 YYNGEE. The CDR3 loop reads CASSAFTGSEQYF. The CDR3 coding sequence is TGTGCCAGCAGCGCCTTTACAGGGAGCGAGCAGTACTTC.

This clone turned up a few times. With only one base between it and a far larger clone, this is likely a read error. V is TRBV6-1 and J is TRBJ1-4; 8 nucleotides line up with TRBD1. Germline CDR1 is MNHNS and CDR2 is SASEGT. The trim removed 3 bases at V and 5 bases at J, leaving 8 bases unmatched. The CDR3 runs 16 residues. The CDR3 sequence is CASSDGGGQGNEKLFF. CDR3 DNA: TGTGCCAGCAGTGACGGAGGAGGACAGGGAAATGAAAAACTGTTTTTT.

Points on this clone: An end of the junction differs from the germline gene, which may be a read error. The CDR3 sequence: CSSSLAGGTATQYF. The CDR3, as DNA: TGTTCCAGCAGCTTAGCGGGGGGGACTGCGACCCAGTACTTC. This chain connects TRBV7-9 to TRBJ2-5; TRBD2 matches 11 bases. CDR3 length: 14 residues. Germline V gene data show CDR1 as SEHNR and CDR2 as FQNEAQ (reference sequence). The full variable domain, its missing parts supplied by reference TRBV7-9 and TRBJ2-5, is DTGVSQNPRHKITKRGQNVTFRCDPISEHNRLYWYRQTLGQGPEFLTYFQNEAQLEKSRLLSDRFSAERPKGSFSTLEIQRTEQGDSAMYLCSSSLAGGTATQYFGPGTRLLVL.

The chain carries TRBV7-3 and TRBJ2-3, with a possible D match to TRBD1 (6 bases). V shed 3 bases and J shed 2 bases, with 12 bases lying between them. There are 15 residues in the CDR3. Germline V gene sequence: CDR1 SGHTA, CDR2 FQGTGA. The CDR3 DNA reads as TGTGCCAGCAGCTTGGGACACTTAGCCACAGATACGCAGTATTTT. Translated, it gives CASSLGHLATDTQYF.

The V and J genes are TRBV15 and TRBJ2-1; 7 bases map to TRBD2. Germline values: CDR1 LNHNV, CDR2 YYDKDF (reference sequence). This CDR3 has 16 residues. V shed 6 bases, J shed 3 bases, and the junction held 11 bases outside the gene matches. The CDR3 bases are TGTGCCACCAGGCTTTTGGGCGGGGACTACTACAATGAGCAGTTCTTC. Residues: CATRLLGGDYYNEQFF.

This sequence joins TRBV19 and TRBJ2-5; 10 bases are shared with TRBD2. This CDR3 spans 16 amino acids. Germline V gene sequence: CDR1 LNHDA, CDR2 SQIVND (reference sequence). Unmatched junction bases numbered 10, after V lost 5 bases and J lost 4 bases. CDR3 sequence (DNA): TGTGCCAGTAGTTGGCTAGCGGGAGCGAATTCAGAGACCCAGTACTTC. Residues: CASSWLAGANSETQYF.

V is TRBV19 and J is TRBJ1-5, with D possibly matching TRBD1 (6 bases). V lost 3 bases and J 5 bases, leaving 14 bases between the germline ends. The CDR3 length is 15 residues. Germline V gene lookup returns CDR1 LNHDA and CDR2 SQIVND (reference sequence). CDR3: CASSMGGLGYQPQHF. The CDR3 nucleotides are TGTGCCAGTAGTATGGGGGGGCTTGGGTATCAGCCCCAGCATTTT.

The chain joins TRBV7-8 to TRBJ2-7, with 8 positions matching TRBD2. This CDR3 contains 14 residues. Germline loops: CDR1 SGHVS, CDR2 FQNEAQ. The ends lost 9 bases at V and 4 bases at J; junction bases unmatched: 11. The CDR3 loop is CASTFTPGGYEQYF. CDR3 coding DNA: TGTGCCAGTACCTTTACTCCGGGGGGGTACGAGCAGTACTTC.